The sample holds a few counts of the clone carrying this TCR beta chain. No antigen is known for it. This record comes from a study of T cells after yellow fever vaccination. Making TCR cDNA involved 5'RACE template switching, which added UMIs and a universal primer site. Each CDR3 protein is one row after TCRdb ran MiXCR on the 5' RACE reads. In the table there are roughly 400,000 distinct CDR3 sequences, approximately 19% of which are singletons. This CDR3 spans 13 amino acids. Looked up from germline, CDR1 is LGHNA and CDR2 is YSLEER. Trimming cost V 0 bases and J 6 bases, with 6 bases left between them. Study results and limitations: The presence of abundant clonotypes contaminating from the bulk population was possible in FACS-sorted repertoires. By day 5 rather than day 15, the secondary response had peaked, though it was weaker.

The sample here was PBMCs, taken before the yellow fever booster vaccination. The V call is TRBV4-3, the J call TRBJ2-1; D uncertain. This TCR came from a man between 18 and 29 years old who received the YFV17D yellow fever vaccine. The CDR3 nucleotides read TGCGCCAGCAGCCAAGAGGGTACCAATGAGCAGTTCTTC. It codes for CASSQEGTNEQFF.